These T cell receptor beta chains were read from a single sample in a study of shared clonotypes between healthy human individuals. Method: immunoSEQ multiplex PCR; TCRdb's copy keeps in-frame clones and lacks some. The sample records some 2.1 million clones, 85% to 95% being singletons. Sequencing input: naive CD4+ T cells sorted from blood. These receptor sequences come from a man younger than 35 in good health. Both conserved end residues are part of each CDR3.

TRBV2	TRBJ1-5	CASQGEVNQPQHF
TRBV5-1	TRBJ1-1	CASSLGQGYPGAFF
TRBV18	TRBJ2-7	CASSPGFPVYEQYF
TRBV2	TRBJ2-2	CASSENQNGELFF
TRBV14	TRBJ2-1	CASSQGGLAYNEQFF
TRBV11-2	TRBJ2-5	CASSLAGTGQETQYF
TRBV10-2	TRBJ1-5	CASKRGSNQPQHF
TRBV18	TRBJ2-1	CASFRDRVYNEQFF
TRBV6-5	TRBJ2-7	CASSYSDRVLYEQYF
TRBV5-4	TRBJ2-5	CASSLGQNQETQYF
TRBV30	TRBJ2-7	CAWKGSQKTYEQYF
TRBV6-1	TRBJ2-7	CASSDLLAGGAYEQYF
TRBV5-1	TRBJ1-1	CASSPGAGTEAFF
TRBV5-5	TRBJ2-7	CASSLSLAGDEQYF
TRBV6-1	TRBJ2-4	CASSEAQGESKNIQYF
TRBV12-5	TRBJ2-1	CASGLPIGEQFF
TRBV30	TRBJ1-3	CACRGKTGNTIYF
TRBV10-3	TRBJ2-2	CAISADYTGGTGELFF
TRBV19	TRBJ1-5	CASSKVRGNSNQPQHF
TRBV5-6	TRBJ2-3	CASSLPGTGKDTQYF
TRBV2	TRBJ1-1	CASSELMNTEAFF
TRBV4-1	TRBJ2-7	CASSQESQGRYEQYF
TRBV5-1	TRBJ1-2	CASSFTQGNYGYTF
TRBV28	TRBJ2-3	CASSPALGAGTDTQYF
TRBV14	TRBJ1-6	CASSQDWGASYNSPLHF
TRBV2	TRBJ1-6	CASSNRDSPLNSPLHF
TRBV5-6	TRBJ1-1	CASSLSGGQGVYTEAFF
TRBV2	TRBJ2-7	CASRSREGGDEQYF
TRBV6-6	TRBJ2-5	CASSYSTGLETQYF
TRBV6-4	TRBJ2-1	CASSTTVYNEQFF
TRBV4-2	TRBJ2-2	CASSQDHMGLAGGPGYTGELFF
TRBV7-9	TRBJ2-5	CASSSPWTQYF
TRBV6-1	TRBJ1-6	CASSEARGGAYNSPLHF
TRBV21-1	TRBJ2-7	CASSKMAGEIYYEQYF
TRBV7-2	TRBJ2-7	CASSSTGTGGTYEQYF
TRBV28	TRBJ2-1	CASRDGGYNEQFF
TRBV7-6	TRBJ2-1	CASSSQLAGGTDEQFF
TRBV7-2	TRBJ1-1	CASTLGQSSMNTEAFF
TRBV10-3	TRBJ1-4	CAISESGDLREKLFF
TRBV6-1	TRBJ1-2	CASSPGRIYGYTF
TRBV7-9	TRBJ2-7	CASSRGQGTEEQYF
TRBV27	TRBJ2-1	CASSLFERGNKNEQFF
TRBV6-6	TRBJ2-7	CASSYSWQGGEQYF
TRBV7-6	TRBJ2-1	CASSSTSLNEQFF
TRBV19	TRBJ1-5	CASSTTGTNQPQHF
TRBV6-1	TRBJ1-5	CASRRQFNQPQHF
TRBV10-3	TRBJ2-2	CAISEGDRGSGELFF
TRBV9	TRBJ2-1	CASSVGTGLSYNEQFF
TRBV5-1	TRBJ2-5	CASSLSIGLAGGSQETQYF
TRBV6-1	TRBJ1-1	CASIQERIMNTEAFF
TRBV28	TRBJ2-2	CASSLSGADTGELFF